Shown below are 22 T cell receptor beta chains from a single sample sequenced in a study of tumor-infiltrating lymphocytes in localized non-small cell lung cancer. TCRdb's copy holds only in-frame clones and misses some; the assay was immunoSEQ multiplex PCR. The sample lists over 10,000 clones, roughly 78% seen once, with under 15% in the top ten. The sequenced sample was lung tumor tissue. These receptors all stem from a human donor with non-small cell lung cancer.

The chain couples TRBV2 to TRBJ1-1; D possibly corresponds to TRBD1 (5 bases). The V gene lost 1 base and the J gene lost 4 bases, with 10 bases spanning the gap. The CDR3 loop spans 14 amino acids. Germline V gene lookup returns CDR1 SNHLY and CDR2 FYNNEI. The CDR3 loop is CASSEEGKGTEAFF. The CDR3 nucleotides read TGTGCCAGCAGTGAAGAGGGGAAGGGCACTGAAGCTTTCTTT.

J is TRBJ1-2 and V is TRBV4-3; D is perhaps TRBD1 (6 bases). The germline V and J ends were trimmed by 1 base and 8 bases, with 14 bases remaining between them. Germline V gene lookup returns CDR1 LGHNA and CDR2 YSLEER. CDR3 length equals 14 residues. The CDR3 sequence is CASSQGQVLGGYTF. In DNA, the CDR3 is TGCGCCAGCAGCCAAGGACAGGTCTTGGGCGGCTACACCTTC.

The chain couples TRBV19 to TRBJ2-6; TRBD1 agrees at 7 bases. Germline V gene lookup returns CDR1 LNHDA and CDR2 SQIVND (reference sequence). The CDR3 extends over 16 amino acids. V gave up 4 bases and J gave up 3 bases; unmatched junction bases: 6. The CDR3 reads CASSTKGGVGANVLTF. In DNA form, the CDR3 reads TGTGCCAGTAGTACGAAAGGGGGCGTTGGGGCCAACGTCCTGACTTTC.

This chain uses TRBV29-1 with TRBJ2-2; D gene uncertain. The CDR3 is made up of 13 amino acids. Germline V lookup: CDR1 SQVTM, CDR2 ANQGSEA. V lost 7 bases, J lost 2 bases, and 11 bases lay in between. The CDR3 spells CSAKGLNTGELFF. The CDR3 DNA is TGCAGCGCGAAGGGTTTAAACACCGGGGAGCTGTTTTTT.

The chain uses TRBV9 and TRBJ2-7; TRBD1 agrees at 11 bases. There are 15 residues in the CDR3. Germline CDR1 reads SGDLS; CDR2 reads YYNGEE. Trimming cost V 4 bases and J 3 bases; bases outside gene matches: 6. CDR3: CASSPGQGGIYEQYF. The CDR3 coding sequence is TGTGCCAGCAGCCCGGGACAGGGGGGTATCTACGAGCAGTACTTC.

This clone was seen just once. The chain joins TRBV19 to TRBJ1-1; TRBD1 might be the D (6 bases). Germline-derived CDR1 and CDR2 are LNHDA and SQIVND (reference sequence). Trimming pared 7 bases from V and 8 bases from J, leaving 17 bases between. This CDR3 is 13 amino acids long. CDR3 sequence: CASTVLTGQEAFF. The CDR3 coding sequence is TGTGCCAGTACGGTCTTGACGGGACAAGAAGCTTTCTTT.

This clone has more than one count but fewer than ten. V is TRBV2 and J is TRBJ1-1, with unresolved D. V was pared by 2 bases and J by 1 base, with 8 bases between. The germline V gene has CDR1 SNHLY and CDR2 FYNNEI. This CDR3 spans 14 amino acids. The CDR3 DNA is TGTGCCAGCAGTGAAACTGGCGGGAACACTGAAGCTTTCTTT. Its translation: CASSETGGNTEAFF.

Written as DNA, the CDR3 is TGTGCCAGCAGGGGCAGGGGGAGCTCCTACGAGCAGTACTTC. It specifies CASRGRGSSYEQYF. The rearrangement uses TRBV5-6 and TRBJ2-7; 7 nucleotides line up with TRBD1. Per germline, CDR1 SGHDT and CDR2 YYEEEE. The CDR3 is 14 amino acids. V shed 5 bases, J shed 0 bases, and the junction held 5 bases outside the gene matches.

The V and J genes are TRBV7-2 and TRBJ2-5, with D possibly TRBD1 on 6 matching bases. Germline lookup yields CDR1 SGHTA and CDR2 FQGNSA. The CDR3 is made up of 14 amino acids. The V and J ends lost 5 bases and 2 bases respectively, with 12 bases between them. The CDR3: CASSIQGPQETQYF. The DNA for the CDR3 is TGTGCCAGCAGCATACAGGGTCCACAAGAGACCCAGTACTTC.

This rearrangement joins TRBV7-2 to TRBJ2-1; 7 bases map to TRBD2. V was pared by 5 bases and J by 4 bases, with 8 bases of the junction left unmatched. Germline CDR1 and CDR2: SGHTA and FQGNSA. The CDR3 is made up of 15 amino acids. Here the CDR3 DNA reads TGTGCCAGCAGCCCTCAAGCGGGGCCTTACAATGAGCAGTTCTTC. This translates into CASSPQAGPYNEQFF.

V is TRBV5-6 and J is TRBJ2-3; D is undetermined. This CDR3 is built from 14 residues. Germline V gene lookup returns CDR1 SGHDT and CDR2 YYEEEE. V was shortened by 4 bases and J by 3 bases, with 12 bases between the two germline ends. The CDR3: CASSLSAKTDTQYF. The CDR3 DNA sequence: TGTGCCAGCAGCCTATCGGCAAAGACAGATACGCAGTATTTT.

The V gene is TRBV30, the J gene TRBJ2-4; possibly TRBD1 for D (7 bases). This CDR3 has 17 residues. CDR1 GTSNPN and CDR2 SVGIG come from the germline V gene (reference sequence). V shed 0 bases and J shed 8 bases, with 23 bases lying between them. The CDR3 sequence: CAWSVLETGKRGDIQYF. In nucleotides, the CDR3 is TGTGCCTGGAGTGTACTCGAGACAGGGAAGAGGGGGGACATTCAGTACTTC.

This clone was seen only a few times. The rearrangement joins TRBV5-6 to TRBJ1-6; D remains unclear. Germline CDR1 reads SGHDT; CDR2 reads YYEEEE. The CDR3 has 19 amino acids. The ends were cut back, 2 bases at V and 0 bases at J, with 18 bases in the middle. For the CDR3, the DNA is TGTGCCAGCAGCTTCTTTTTAACCCCAAGGAGCTCCTATAATTCACCCCTCCACTTT. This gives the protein CASSFFLTPRSSYNSPLHF.

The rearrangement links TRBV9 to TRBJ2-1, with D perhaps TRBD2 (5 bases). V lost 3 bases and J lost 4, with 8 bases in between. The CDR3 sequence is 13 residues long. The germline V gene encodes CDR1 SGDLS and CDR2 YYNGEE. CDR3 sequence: CASSGGIYNEQFF. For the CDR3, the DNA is TGTGCCAGCAGCGGAGGGATATACAATGAGCAGTTCTTC.

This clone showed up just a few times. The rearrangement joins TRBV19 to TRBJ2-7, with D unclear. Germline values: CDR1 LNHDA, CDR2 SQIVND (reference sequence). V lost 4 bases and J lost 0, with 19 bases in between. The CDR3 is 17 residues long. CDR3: CASSTSFRQQSSYEQYF. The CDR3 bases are TGTGCCAGTAGTACCTCTTTCCGCCAACAAAGCTCCTACGAGCAGTACTTC.

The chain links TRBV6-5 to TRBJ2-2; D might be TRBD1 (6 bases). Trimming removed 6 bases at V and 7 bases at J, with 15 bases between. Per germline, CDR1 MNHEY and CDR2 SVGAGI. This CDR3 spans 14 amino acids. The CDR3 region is CASRIQGTSGELFF. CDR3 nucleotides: TGTGCCAGCAGGATACAGGGTACCAGCGGGGAGCTGTTTTTT.

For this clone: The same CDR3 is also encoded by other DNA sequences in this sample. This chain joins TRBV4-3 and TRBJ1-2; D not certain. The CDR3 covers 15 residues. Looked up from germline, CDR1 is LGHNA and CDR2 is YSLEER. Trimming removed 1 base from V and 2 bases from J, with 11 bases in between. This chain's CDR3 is CASSQVTGTNYGYTF. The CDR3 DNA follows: TGCGCCAGCAGCCAAGTTACGGGAACGAACTATGGCTACACCTTC.

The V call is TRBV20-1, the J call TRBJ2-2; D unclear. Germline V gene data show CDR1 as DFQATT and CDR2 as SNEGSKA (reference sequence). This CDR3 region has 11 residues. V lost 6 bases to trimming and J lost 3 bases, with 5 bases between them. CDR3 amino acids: CSALYTGELFF. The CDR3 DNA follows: TGCAGTGCCCTATACACCGGGGAGCTGTTTTTT.

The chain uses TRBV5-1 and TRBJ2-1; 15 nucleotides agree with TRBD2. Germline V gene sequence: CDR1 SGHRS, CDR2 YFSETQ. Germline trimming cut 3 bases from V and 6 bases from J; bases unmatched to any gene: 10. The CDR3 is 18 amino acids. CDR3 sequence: CASSSGLAGGRVFNEQFF. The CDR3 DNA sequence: TGCGCCAGCAGCTCTGGACTAGCGGGAGGGCGGGTATTCAATGAGCAGTTCTTC.

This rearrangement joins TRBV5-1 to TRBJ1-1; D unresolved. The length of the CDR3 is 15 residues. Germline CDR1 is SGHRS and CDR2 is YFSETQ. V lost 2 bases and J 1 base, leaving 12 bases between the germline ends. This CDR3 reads CASSFTTSPNTEAFF. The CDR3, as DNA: TGCGCCAGCAGCTTCACGACCTCCCCGAACACTGAAGCTTTCTTT.

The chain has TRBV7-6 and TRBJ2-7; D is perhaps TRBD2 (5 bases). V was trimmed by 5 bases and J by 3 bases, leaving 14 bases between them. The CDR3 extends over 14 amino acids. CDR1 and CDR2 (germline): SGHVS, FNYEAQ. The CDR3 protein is CASSPSGVLYEQYF. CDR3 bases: TGTGCCAGCAGCCCATCCGGGGTCCTCTACGAGCAGTACTTC.

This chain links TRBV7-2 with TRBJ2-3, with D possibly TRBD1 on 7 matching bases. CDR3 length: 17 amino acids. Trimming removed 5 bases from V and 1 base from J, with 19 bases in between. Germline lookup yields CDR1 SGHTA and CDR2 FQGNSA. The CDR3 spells CASSRNRQGLGTDTQYF. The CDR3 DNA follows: TGTGCCAGCAGCCGTAACCGACAGGGACTCGGCACAGATACGCAGTATTTT.